This T cell receptor (beta chain) is from a study of glioma-infiltrating T cells. Study details: Glioblastomas were WHO grade IV, sampled at first diagnosis; low-grade were grade II.

Using RNA template, CDR3s of TCR alpha and beta were amplified with iRepertoire arm-PCR. A single record per CDR3 protein comes from TCRdb applying MiXCR to the multiplex PCR reads. The sample consists of around 350,000 distinct CDR3 sequences, about two fifths of them appearing once. Only a few counts were recorded for this clonotype. Its antigen is currently unknown. Study results and limitations: Gliomas, especially low-grade, showed above-expected tissue-blood divergence; non-neoplastic patients showed below.

The CDR3 runs to 12 residues. V shed 7 bases and J shed 7 bases, with 11 bases lying between them. The V gene's germline CDR1 is LNHDA and CDR2 SQIVND (reference sequence). V usage is TRBV19 and J usage is TRBJ1-5; D call uncertain. The receptor comes from a human donor with low-grade glioma or glioblastoma, undergoing nonglioma brain surgery, or in good health (not recorded which). The sample was glioma tissue, nonneoplastic brain tissue, or PBMCs (not recorded which). The CDR3, as DNA: TGTGCCAGTAATGAATTGAGACAGCCCCAGCATTTT. Residues: CASNELRQPQHF.